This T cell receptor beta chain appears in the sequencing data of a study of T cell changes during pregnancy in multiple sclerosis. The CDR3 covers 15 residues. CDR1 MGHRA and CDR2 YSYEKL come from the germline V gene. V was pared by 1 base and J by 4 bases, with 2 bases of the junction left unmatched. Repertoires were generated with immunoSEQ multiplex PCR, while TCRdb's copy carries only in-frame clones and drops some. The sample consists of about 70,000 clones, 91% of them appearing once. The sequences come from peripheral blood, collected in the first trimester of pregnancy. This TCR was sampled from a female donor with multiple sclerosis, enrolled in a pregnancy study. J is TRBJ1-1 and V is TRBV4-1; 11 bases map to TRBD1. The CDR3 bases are TGCGCCAGCAGCCAAGGAGGACAGGGGGCCACTGAAGCTTTCTTT. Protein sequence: CASSQGGQGATEAFF.